The 8 T cell receptor beta chains below were found in one sample sequenced in a study of graft-versus-host responses after intestinal transplantation. Sequencing was performed with immunoSEQ multiplex PCR; in TCRdb, only in-frame clones are kept and a portion is missing. This table has 100,000 or so clones, about 90% appearing once. What these receptors recognize is not known. The sample was unstimulated CD4+ T cells sorted from spleen or lymph node cells, taken before transplant. The receptor source for this set is a human donor who was the organ donor for an intestinal transplant.

This sequence joins TRBV4-2 and TRBJ1-1, with TRBD1 matching 8 bases. The germline V gene has CDR1 LGHNA and CDR2 YNFKEQ. This CDR3 is 16 amino acids long. The V and J ends lost 5 bases and 7 bases, in that order; junction bases with no gene match: 15. This CDR3 reads CASSLGSGQGGLEAFF. CDR3 coding DNA: TGTGCCAGCAGCTTAGGGTCAGGACAGGGAGGACTTGAAGCTTTCTTT.

The rearrangement links TRBV5-6 to TRBJ1-4; D possibly corresponds to TRBD1 (6 bases). This CDR3 has 15 amino acids. The V end lost 1 base, the J end lost 8 bases, and 15 bases lay between the germline ends. The germline V gene has CDR1 SGHDT and CDR2 YYEEEE. The chain's CDR3 is CASSLIGDQGEKLFF. As DNA, the CDR3 is TGTGCCAGCAGCTTGATCGGTGACCAGGGGGAAAAACTGTTTTTT.

The CDR3 is CASSQGQGVTYEQYF. CDR3 sequence (DNA): TGTGCCAGCAGCCAGGGACAGGGGGTAACCTACGAGCAGTACTTC. The rearrangement links TRBV5-6 to TRBJ2-7; 11 nucleotides align to TRBD1. CDR1 is SGHDT and CDR2 is YYEEEE in the germline V gene. The CDR3 has 15 residues. With V trimmed by 4 bases and J by 2 bases, 5 bases remained unmatched.

This chain joins TRBV6-1 and TRBJ2-7; the match to TRBD2 covers 10 bases. V lost 1 base and J lost 2; bases outside the gene matches: 2. Germline V gene data show CDR1 as MNHNS and CDR2 as SASEGT. The CDR3 is 15 amino acids. This CDR3 is CASSEGTSGAYEQYF. CDR3 coding DNA: TGTGCCAGCAGTGAAGGGACTAGCGGTGCCTACGAGCAGTACTTC.

CDR3 protein: CASWAGAGEQYF. CDR3 DNA: TGCGCCAGCTGGGCAGGGGCAGGGGAGCAGTACTTC. The chain couples TRBV5-1 to TRBJ2-7; maybe TRBD1 (6 bases). V shed 7 bases and J shed 7 bases, with 15 bases lying between them. CDR3 length: 12 amino acids. Germline V gene lookup returns CDR1 SGHRS and CDR2 YFSETQ.

The chain combines TRBV7-2 with TRBJ2-2; D possibly matches TRBD1 or TRBD2 (6 bases each). V lost 1 base and J lost 9, with 15 bases in between. CDR3 length equals 15 residues. The germline CDR1 and CDR2 sequences are SGHTA and FQGNSA. The CDR3 DNA is TGTGCCAGCAGCTTAGATGTTTTGGGGGGCCGGGAGCTGTTTTTT. It encodes CASSLDVLGGRELFF.

This CDR3 is CASSQVLAGGVGHNEQFF. CDR3 nucleotides: TGCGCCAGCAGCCAAGTCCTAGCGGGGGGGGTAGGGCACAATGAGCAGTTCTTC. J is TRBJ2-1 and V is TRBV4-1; 12 bases map to TRBD2. The CDR3 has 18 residues. Per germline, CDR1 MGHRA and CDR2 YSYEKL. The junction had 9 bases not matched to a gene; V was cut back by 1 base and J by 5 bases.

The chain's CDR3 is CASSFQGGGETQYF. CDR3 in DNA: TGCGCCAGCAGCTTCCAGGGTGGGGGAGAGACCCAGTACTTC. The gene calls are TRBV5-1 and TRBJ2-5, with D perhaps matching TRBD1 or TRBD2 (5 bases each). V dropped 2 bases and J dropped 4 bases, with 12 bases sitting between them. The V gene's germline CDR1 is SGHRS and CDR2 YFSETQ. The CDR3 has 14 residues.